This T cell receptor beta chain stems from a study of memory CD4+ T cells and cytomegalovirus serostatus (dated by TCRdb to 2018 to 2020). About the full investigation: The cohort included approximately 35 healthy adults from Belgium, of whom 9 were CMV seropositive and 24 were CMV seronegative. To replicate a published TCR-based CMV serostatus classifier, the study sequenced CD4+ memory TCRbeta repertoires from a Belgian cohort whose cytomegalovirus serostatus was known.

Beyond this particular receptor, the publication reports: Only CD4+CD45RO+ memory cells were sequenced, unlike the original study, which covered naive and memory CD4+ and CD8+ populations. For CMV serostatus prediction, a median bootstrapped AUC of 0.95 was reached with the original framework, and a median bootstrapped AUC of about 0.89 was reached with a US-trained random forest. A median bootstrapped AUC of around 0.95 with a 95% CI of 0.76-1.00 was achieved on the Belgian cohort by the original-framework classifier. The results were interpreted as suggesting that the CMV-associated TCR signature is mostly present in the CD4+ memory repertoire. Among the 164 previously reported CMV-associated TCRbeta sequences, 67 showed up in the CD4+ memory repertoires, with each one found in between one and five individuals.

The Quick-DNA Microprep Kit was used to extract genomic DNA from the sorted cells. Amplification of TCRbeta DNA was done with the immunoSEQ hsTCRbeta kit, following the protocol from the manufacturer. An Illumina MiSeq instrument was used to sequence the TCRbeta libraries. As for the authors' bioinformatics: Once out-of-frame sequences had been removed, fewer than 2.5 million distinct TCRbeta sequences were left, which works out to an average of roughly 64,000 per individual. Each individual was scored by the count of fewer than 200 previously reported CMV-associated TCRbeta sequences and the total productive distinct TCRbeta count. A beta-binomial model was reimplemented in Python, and scikit-learn random forests with default parameters were trained on US cohort data. Classifier performance on the Belgian cohort was reported as the median AUC with percentile confidence intervals calculated over 10,000 bootstrap iterations. The table was pulled from immuneACCESS by TCRdb, which kept in-frame rearrangements only. Such tables lose some clones; where checked, under half of the loss comes from unresolved V genes, and the rest has no known cause. V and J calls and clone size come straight from that table; D and trimming were deduced from the DNA. This sample has 40,000 to 50,000 clones in its table, and around 82% of those were observed once. The ten largest account for 0.94% of the sample.

Worth noting for this clone: Its antigen is still unknown. The record has no base qualities; no much larger clone is one base away.

Taken from cysteine to phenylalanine, the CDR3 has 17 residues. CDR3 DNA is the only sequence kept; it has 51 bases, read in frame from the first base. A FACSAria II was used to sort memory CD4+ T cells, defined as single viable CD3+CD4+CD8-CD45RO+ cells. To determine CMV serostatus, a Roche Elecsys assay was used that detects serum IgG against CMV pp150, pp28, p38 and p52. Once the samples were thawed, total CD4+ T cells were enriched through positive selection using CD4 magnetic microbeads. The samples came from a different study that was designed specifically to examine the CD4+ T cell memory repertoire. Following standard operating procedures, peripheral blood mononuclear cells were isolated and cryopreserved, while serum was kept at -80 degrees C. CD3-PerCP (BW264/56), CD4-APC (RPA-T4), CD45RO-PE (UCHT1) and CD8-Pacific Orange (3B5) antibodies were used for staining, and non-viable cells were excluded with Sytox blue.

The source of this sequence is an adult in good health and CMV-seronegative. Recombination connected TRBV12-2 to TRBJ2-1; TRBD2 is the table's D call, not checked against the DNA. TRBV12-2 is an annotated pseudogene. The specimen was memory CD4+ T cells from blood. The DNA reads TGTGCAAGTCGCTTAGAGAAACTAGCGGGACTTTACAATGAGCAGTTCTTC. Translated, it gives CASRLEKLAGLYNEQFF.